These T cell receptor beta chains were read from a single sample in a study of TIL therapy for anti-PD-1-resistant metastatic lung cancer. The protocol was immunoSEQ multiplex PCR, while the TCRdb copy is restricted to in-frame clones and leaves out a portion. The sample yields 45,000 to 60,000 clones, about three quarters seen once. The sample was tumor tissue, taken at baseline. The receptor set was obtained from a person between 30 and 80 years old with non-small cell lung cancer. Both conserved end residues are part of each CDR3.

cdr3_length: 12
j_call: TRBJ2-1
v_call: TRBV28
cdr3_aa: CASSLPLNEQFF

cdr3_length: 12
j_call: TRBJ1-5
v_call: TRBV5-4
cdr3_aa: CASSLWGQPQHF

cdr3_length: 14
j_call: TRBJ2-1
v_call: TRBV30
cdr3_aa: CAIQGQISYNEQFF

cdr3_length: 13
j_call: TRBJ2-7
v_call: TRBV6-5
cdr3_aa: CASRARGNYEQYF

cdr3_length: 14
j_call: TRBJ1-1
v_call: TRBV10-3
cdr3_aa: CAISEVGSSGEAFF

cdr3_length: 14
j_call: TRBJ1-1
v_call: TRBV19
cdr3_aa: CASSRVERNTEAFF

cdr3_length: 12
j_call: TRBJ2-7
v_call: TRBV5-4
cdr3_aa: CASSYPLREQYF

cdr3_length: 15
j_call: .
v_call: TRBV5-1
cdr3_aa: CASSKPGQGTYEQYF

cdr3_length: 17
j_call: TRBJ1-2
v_call: TRBV7-2
cdr3_aa: CASSLSPDRGRNYGYTF

cdr3_length: 12
j_call: TRBJ1-2
v_call: TRBV27
cdr3_aa: CASSFSGDGYTF

cdr3_length: 14
j_call: TRBJ2-3
v_call: TRBV10-3
cdr3_aa: CAISDQSPPDTQYF

cdr3_length: 17
j_call: TRBJ2-1
v_call: TRBV4-2
cdr3_aa: CASSQAGLAGGDNEQFF

cdr3_length: 13
j_call: TRBJ1-1
v_call: TRBV11-3
cdr3_aa: CASSFGSNTEAFF

cdr3_length: 13
j_call: TRBJ1-5
v_call: TRBV30
cdr3_aa: CAWSQPLNQPQHF

cdr3_length: 14
j_call: TRBJ2-7
v_call: TRBV7-8
cdr3_aa: CASSLAGGPGEQYF

cdr3_length: 15
j_call: TRBJ2-2
v_call: TRBV5-1
cdr3_aa: CASSLRVANTGELFF

cdr3_length: 15
j_call: TRBJ2-1
v_call: TRBV10-2
cdr3_aa: CASSYGTSGRNEQFF

cdr3_length: 19
j_call: TRBJ1-5
v_call: TRBV2
cdr3_aa: CASSAYGTGEGNSNQPQHF

cdr3_length: 15
j_call: TRBJ2-2
v_call: TRBV11-1
cdr3_aa: CASSFGTGGPGELFF

cdr3_length: 17
j_call: TRBJ2-3
v_call: TRBV7-3
cdr3_aa: CASSLDRARRGTDTQYF

cdr3_length: 11
j_call: TRBJ2-7
v_call: TRBV28
cdr3_aa: CATDSSNEQYF

cdr3_length: 14
j_call: TRBJ1-4
v_call: TRBV29-1
cdr3_aa: CSVRDRGTFEKLFF

cdr3_length: 15
j_call: TRBJ1-1
v_call: TRBV6-5
cdr3_aa: CASSYWLGLDTEAFF

cdr3_length: 15
j_call: TRBJ1-2
v_call: TRBV6-5
cdr3_aa: CASTPDSGFNYGYTF

cdr3_length: 13
j_call: TRBJ2-5
v_call: TRBV5-8
cdr3_aa: CASNTGGGETQYF

cdr3_length: 12
j_call: TRBJ2-7
v_call: TRBV28
cdr3_aa: CASQDPLYEQYF

cdr3_length: 11
j_call: TRBJ2-5
v_call: TRBV6-5
cdr3_aa: CASSYSKTQYF

cdr3_length: 14
j_call: TRBJ2-1
v_call: TRBV19
cdr3_aa: CASSGTSPATEQFF

cdr3_length: 15
j_call: TRBJ2-3
v_call: TRBV29-1
cdr3_aa: CSLRWGGGMIDTQYF

cdr3_length: 13
j_call: TRBJ2-7
v_call: TRBV11-2
cdr3_aa: CASSLLDGGEQYF

cdr3_length: 16
j_call: TRBJ1-5
v_call: TRBV5-3
cdr3_aa: CARSLVGQTRNQPQHF

cdr3_length: 15
j_call: TRBJ1-5
v_call: TRBV5-6
cdr3_aa: CASSQGTGTLRSQHF

cdr3_length: 13
j_call: TRBJ1-4
v_call: TRBV6-1
cdr3_aa: CASVAGAFEKLFF

cdr3_length: 19
j_call: TRBJ2-1
v_call: TRBV4-2
cdr3_aa: CASSLRGITSGGTYNEQFF

cdr3_length: 14
j_call: TRBJ2-7
v_call: TRBV10-1
cdr3_aa: CATTQDRMDYEQYF

cdr3_length: 15
j_call: TRBJ2-7
v_call: TRBV18
cdr3_aa: CASSPAAGPNYEQYF

cdr3_length: 19
j_call: TRBJ2-7
v_call: TRBV30
cdr3_aa: CAWSGLTPTGTGGRYEQYF

cdr3_length: 15
j_call: TRBJ2-7
v_call: TRBV19
cdr3_aa: CASSSGPYAPYEQYF

cdr3_length: 14
j_call: TRBJ2-3
v_call: TRBV5-1
cdr3_aa: CASSFPGDTDTQYF

cdr3_length: 16
j_call: TRBJ2-1
v_call: TRBV7-9
cdr3_aa: CASSLESAGSYNEQFF

cdr3_length: 15
j_call: TRBJ2-7
v_call: TRBV19
cdr3_aa: CASSIKDFPTYEQYF

cdr3_length: 17
j_call: TRBJ1-1
v_call: TRBV5-6
cdr3_aa: CASSLRGGRWINTEAFF

cdr3_length: 16
j_call: TRBJ1-5
v_call: TRBV28
cdr3_aa: CASRPFLRGTNQPQHF

cdr3_length: 14
j_call: TRBJ2-4
v_call: TRBV7-8
cdr3_aa: CASSLAGQGGIQYF